This is a list of T cell receptor beta chains from one sample in a study of Graves' ophthalmopathy and Graves' hyperthyroidism. TCRdb reprocessed the multiplex PCR reads with MiXCR, giving one entry per CDR3 protein. The table shows around 1.1 million distinct CDR3 sequences, with 36% occurring only once. Source material: peripheral blood or thyroid tissue (not recorded which). The receptors were sampled from an adult man with Graves' hyperthyroidism. Both conserved end residues are part of each CDR3. The order of the fields is D gene, J gene, V gene, clone size, CDR3 DNA, CDR3 protein. A D gene is named only where the DNA matches it firmly. Not every row has a clone size; where given, it reads once, few, many or a size class.

. | TRBJ1-4 | TRBV4-3 | few | TGCGCCAGCAGCCAAGGAACGAGGGGTCTACGGGAAAAACTGTTTTTT | CASSQGTRGLREKLFF
. | TRBJ1-2 | TRBV6-5 | few | TGTGCCAGCAGTAAGACAGCACTCTATGGCTACACCTTC | CASSKTALYGYTF
. | TRBJ1-2 | TRBV6-6 | many | TGTGCCAGCAGTATGGGTGGCGGGAGCTATGGCTACACCTTC | CASSMGGGSYGYTF
TRBD1 | TRBJ2-2 | TRBV7-6 | . | TGTGCCAGCAGCTCTACAGGGGCCCCGAACACCGGGGAGCTGTTTTTT | CASSSTGAPNTGELFF
. | TRBJ1-3 | TRBV20-1 | many | TGCAGCGCCAGGGAAACTGGAAACACCATATATTTT | CSARETGNTIYF
. | TRBJ2-2 | TRBV24-1 | . | TGTGCCACCAGTGACCCGCGGGAGCTGTTTTTT | CATSDPRELFF
. | TRBJ2-2 | TRBV19 | many | TGTGCCAGCCAACCAGGGGCGGCGAACACCGGGGAGCTGTTTTTT | CASQPGAANTGELFF
. | TRBJ1-1 | TRBV29-1 | many | TGCAGCGTTGAAGATCTTTACCGGGAGAACACTGAAGCTTTCTTT | CSVEDLYRENTEAFF
. | TRBJ2-2 | TRBV14 | . | TGTGCCAGCAGCCAAGTAGTTCCAAGCCTCGGCGGGGAGCTGTTTTTT | CASSQVVPSLGGELFF
TRBD2 | TRBJ2-5 | TRBV10-3 | . | TGTGCCATCAGTGATCCCGGGACTAGCGGTCGAATCACCCAGTACTTC | CAISDPGTSGRITQYF
. | TRBJ2-7 | TRBV25-1 | once | TGTGCCAGCAGTGAAAGGTTGATCTACGAGCAGTACTTC | CASSERLIYEQYF
. | TRBJ1-2 | TRBV27 | . | TGTGCCAGCAGTCTGGGTTCGGGACTTAACTATGGCTACACCTTC | CASSLGSGLNYGYTF
. | TRBJ1-6 | TRBV4-1 | few | TGCGCCAGCAGCCAAGATCGGGGCCGAAGTAATTCACCCCTCCACTTT | CASSQDRGRSNSPLHF
. | TRBJ2-7 | TRBV29-1 | many | TGCAGCGTTGTTGGAGGAGCGAGCTACGAGCAGTACTTC | CSVVGGASYEQYF
. | TRBJ2-2 | TRBV7-9 | many | TGTGCCAGCAGCTACCTTGTCGGGACGGCAAACACCGGGGAGCTGTTTTTT | CASSYLVGTANTGELFF
. | TRBJ2-2 | TRBV29-1 | few | TGCAGCGTTGTAGACGACGGGGAGCTGTTTTTT | CSVVDDGELFF
TRBD1 | TRBJ2-7 | TRBV15 | many | TGTGCCACCAGCAGAGCCGGGACAGGGTTCTACGAGCAGTACTTC | CATSRAGTGFYEQYF
. | TRBJ2-2 | TRBV9 | many | TGTGCCAGCAGCGTAGGCCTAGGGCGGAACACCGGGGAGCTGTTTTTT | CASSVGLGRNTGELFF
. | TRBJ2-7 | TRBV7-8 | many | TGTGCCAGCAGCTTAGGGGGGAGTATCCACGAGCAGTACTTC | CASSLGGSIHEQYF
TRBD2 | TRBJ2-5 | TRBV15 | . | TGTGCCACCAGCAGAGCGTCTAGCGGGCTTGAAGAGACCCAGTACTTC | CATSRASSGLEETQYF
. | TRBJ1-2 | TRBV10-2 | . | TGCGCCAGCAGTGAGCCGGACAGTAGAGAGAACTATGGCTACACCTTC | CASSEPDSRENYGYTF
. | TRBJ1-5 | TRBV2 | many | TGTGCCAGCAGTGAATATGGTCGGGAGCAGCCCCAGCATTTT | CASSEYGREQPQHF
TRBD1 | TRBJ1-2 | TRBV5-6 | . | TGTGCCAGCAGTTACTTAGCACCCCTCGACAGGGACGGTTATGGCTACACCTTC | CASSYLAPLDRDGYGYTF
. | TRBJ2-2 | TRBV7-2 | few | TGTGCCAGCAGCCTCCGGGTGGCCCGGAACACCGGGGAGCTGTTTTTT | CASSLRVARNTGELFF
TRBD2 | TRBJ2-5 | TRBV13 | . | TGTGCCAGCAGCTTTCGAGGCCCGGGGGGGACCCAGTACTTC | CASSFRGPGGTQYF
. | TRBJ1-1 | TRBV5-1 | many | TGCGCCAGCAGCTTCCGGAGGGGGAACACTGAAGCTTTCTTT | CASSFRRGNTEAFF
. | TRBJ1-1 | TRBV5-1 | many | TGCGCCAGCAGCTTAGTGCGGGGGCGTCGGGCGCCTGAAGCTTTCTTT | CASSLVRGRRAPEAFF
. | TRBJ1-2 | TRBV2 | . | TGTGCCACTGGCAGGGATGGCTACACCTTC | CATGRDGYTF
TRBD2 | TRBJ2-5 | TRBV7-8 | many | TGTGCCAGCAGCTTCGGACTAGCGGGGTTCCAAGAGACCCAGTACTTC | CASSFGLAGFQETQYF
TRBD1 | TRBJ2-5 | TRBV2 | . | TGTGCCAGCAGCGAGACAGGGCACCAAGAGACCCAGTACTTC | CASSETGHQETQYF
TRBD1 | TRBJ1-6 | TRBV7-2 | many | TGTGCCAGCAGCTTATTACAGGGGGCGACGAATTCACCCCTCCACTTT | CASSLLQGATNSPLHF
. | TRBJ1-6 | TRBV14 | many | TGTGCCAGCAGCCAAGAGGTGCGGAATTCACCCCTCCACTTT | CASSQEVRNSPLHF
. | TRBJ1-1 | TRBV24-1 | . | TGTGCCACCAGAGGCCTGGGCACTGAAGCTTTCTTT | CATRGLGTEAFF
. | TRBJ2-7 | TRBV2 | few | TGTGCCAGCAGTTCTCAGGGGTTCGACGAGCAGTACTTC | CASSSQGFDEQYF
. | TRBJ2-7 | TRBV29-1 | . | TGCAGCACGGCGGTTGCGTACGAGCAGTACTTC | CSTAVAYEQYF
. | TRBJ2-7 | TRBV20-1 | many | TGCAGTGCTTGGAGCTACACATACGAGCAGTACTTC | CSAWSYTYEQYF
TRBD2 | TRBJ2-7 | TRBV4-2 | . | TGTGTCAGCAGCCAAGCCGGGACTAGCGGGAGGAGCGGGGGCGAGCAGTACTTC | CVSSQAGTSGRSGGEQYF
TRBD1 | TRBJ1-2 | TRBV7-8 | many | TGTGCCAGCAGCTTCATACAGGGGTATGGCTACACCTTC | CASSFIQGYGYTF
. | TRBJ1-5 | TRBV7-2 | once | TGTGCCAGCAGCAGAGGACTAGCGGGACAGCCCCAGCATTTT | CASSRGLAGQPQHF
TRBD1 | TRBJ2-7 | TRBV7-9 | . | TGTGCCAGCAGCCGTCGTATTGGACAGGGGAGCTACGAGCAGTACTTC | CASSRRIGQGSYEQYF
TRBD1 | TRBJ1-4 | TRBV12-3/TRBV12-4 | many | TGTGCCAGCAGCGAATACAGGGGCGAAAAACTGTTTTTT | CASSEYRGEKLFF
. | TRBJ2-6 | TRBV5-1 | . | TGCGCCAGCAGCTTCGGGGGCGTGACTTTC | CASSFGGVTF
TRBD1 | TRBJ1-6 | TRBV19 | . | TGTGCCGGTGCGCTAACCGGGACAGGGGTTAATTCACCCCTCCACTTT | CAGALTGTGVNSPLHF
. | TRBJ1-3 | TRBV2 | few | TGTGCCAGCAGTGGCCTAAGGGGAAACACCATATATTTT | CASSGLRGNTIYF